This TCR beta chain was sequenced for a study of T cell clonotyping in hematopoietic cell transplantation. Study results and caveats: Graft donor and pretransplant recipient Inverse Simpson Index values predicted broader posttransplant TCR diversity.

Samples: about 28 days before transplant, then days 30, 100 and 180 after. The table came from immunoSEQ multiplex PCR; TCRdb's copy has only in-frame clones and leaves some out. This table holds 10,000 or so clones, about 79% found once. Concerning this clone: What it binds is unknown.

In germline, CDR1 is GTSNPN, CDR2 SVGIG (reference sequence). This CDR3 spans 16 amino acids. V was cut by 3 bases and J by 0 bases, with 17 bases left in between. The specimen was peripheral blood mononuclear cells, collected 180 days after allogeneic stem cell transplant. The chain has TRBV30 and TRBJ1-1; D is possibly TRBD1 (6 bases). This TCR was recovered from a female patient in her fifties who had an allogeneic stem cell transplant from a related donor, so the T cells may come from the graft donor. Some clones in this sample may be carry-over from other donors' samples. The CDR3 sequence: CAWSQQGRDMNTEAFF. The CDR3 DNA reads TGTGCCTGGAGCCAACAAGGGAGGGACATGAACACTGAAGCTTTCTTT.